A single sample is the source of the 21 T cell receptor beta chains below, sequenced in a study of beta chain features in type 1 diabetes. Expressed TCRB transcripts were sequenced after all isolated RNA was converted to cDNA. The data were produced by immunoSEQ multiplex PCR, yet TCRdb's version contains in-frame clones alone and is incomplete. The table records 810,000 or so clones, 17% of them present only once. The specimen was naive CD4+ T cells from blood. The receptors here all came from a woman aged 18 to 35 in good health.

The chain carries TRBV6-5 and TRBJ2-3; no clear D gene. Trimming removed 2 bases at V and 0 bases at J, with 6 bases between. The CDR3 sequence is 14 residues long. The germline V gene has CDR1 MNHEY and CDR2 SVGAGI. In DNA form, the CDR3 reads TGTGCCAGCAGTTACGGGCAGAGCACAGATACGCAGTATTTT. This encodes CASSYGQSTDTQYF.

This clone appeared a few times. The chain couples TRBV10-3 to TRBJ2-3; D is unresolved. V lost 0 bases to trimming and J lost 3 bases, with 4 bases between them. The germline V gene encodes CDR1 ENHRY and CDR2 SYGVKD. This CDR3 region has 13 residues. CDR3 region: CAISESVTDTQYF. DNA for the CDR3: TGTGCCATCAGTGAGTCCGTTACAGATACGCAGTATTTT.

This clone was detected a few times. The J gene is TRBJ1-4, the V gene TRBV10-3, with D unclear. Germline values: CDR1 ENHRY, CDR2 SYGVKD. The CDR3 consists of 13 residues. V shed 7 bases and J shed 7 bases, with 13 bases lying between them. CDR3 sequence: CAIKGNPSEKLFF. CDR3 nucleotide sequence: TGTGCCATCAAGGGAAATCCGAGTGAAAAACTGTTTTTT.

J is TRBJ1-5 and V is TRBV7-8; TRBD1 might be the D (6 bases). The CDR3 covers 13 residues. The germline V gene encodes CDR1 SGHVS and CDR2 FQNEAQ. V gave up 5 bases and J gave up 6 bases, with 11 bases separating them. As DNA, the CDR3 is TGTGCCAGCAGCCCCCCGGGGGCTCAGCCCCAGCATTTT. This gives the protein CASSPPGAQPQHF.

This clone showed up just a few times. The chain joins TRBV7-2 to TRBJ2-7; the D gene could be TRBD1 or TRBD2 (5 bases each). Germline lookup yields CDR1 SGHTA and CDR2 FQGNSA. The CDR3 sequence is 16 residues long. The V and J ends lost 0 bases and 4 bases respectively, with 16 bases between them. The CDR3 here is CASSLALGAMGYEQYF. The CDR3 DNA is TGTGCCAGCAGCTTAGCGCTCGGGGCAATGGGGTACGAGCAGTACTTC.

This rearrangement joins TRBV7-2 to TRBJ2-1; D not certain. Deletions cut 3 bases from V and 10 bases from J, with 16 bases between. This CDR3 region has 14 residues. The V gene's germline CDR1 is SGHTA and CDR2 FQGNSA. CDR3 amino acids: CASSLLGLGKEQFF. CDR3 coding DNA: TGTGCCAGCAGCTTGTTAGGGCTGGGGAAGGAGCAGTTCTTC.

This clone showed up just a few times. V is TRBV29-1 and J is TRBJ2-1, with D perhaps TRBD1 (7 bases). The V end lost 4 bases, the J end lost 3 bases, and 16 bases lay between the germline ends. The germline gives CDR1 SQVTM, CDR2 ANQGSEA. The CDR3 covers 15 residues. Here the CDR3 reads CSVVGGGLFYNEQFF. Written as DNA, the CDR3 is TGCAGCGTTGTTGGAGGGGGCCTATTCTACAATGAGCAGTTCTTC.

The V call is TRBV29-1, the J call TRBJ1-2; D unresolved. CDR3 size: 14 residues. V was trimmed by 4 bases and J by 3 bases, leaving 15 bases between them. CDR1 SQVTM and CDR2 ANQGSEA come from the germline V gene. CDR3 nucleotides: TGCAGCGTTGGGGGAGGCGGACCCGACTATGGCTACACCTTC. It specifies CSVGGGGPDYGYTF.

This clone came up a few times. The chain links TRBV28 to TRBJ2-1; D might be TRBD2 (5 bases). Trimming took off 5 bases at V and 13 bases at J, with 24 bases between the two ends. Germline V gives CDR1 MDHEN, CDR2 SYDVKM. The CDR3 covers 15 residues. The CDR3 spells CASSPPLLDYRPQFF. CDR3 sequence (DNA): TGTGCCAGCAGTCCCCCCCTTTTAGACTATCGGCCCCAGTTCTTC.

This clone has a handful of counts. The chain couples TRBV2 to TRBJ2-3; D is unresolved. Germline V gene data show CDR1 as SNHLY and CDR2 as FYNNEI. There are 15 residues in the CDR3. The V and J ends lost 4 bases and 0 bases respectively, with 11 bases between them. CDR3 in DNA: TGTGCCAGCAGTGTGGAAGGAATCAGCACAGATACGCAGTATTTT. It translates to CASSVEGISTDTQYF.

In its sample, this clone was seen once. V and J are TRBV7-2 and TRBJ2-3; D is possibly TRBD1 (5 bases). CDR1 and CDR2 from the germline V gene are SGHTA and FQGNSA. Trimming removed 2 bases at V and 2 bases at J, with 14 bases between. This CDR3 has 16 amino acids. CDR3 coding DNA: TGTGCCAGCAGCTTACTGGGCAGGGCCCTCACAGATACGCAGTATTTT. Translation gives CASSLLGRALTDTQYF.

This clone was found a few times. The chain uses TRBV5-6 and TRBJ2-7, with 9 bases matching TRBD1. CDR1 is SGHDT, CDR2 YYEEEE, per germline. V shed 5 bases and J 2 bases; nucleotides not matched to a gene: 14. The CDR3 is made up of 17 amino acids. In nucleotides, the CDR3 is TGTGCCAGCAGAAGCCGGGACAGGGCTCCTCGAACCTACGAGCAGTACTTC. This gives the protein CASRSRDRAPRTYEQYF. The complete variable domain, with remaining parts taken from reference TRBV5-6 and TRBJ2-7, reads DAGVTQSPTHLIKTRGQQVTLRCSPKSGHDTVSWYQQALGQGPQFIFQYYEEEERQRGNFPDRFSGHQFPNYSSELNVNALLLGDSALYLCASRSRDRAPRTYEQYFGPGTRLTVT.

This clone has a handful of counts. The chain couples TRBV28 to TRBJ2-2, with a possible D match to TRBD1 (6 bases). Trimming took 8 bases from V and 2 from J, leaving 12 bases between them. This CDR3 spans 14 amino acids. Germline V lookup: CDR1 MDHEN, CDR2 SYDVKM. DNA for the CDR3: TGTGCCAGCGGGTTGACAGGAAACACCGGGGAGCTGTTTTTT. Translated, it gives CASGLTGNTGELFF. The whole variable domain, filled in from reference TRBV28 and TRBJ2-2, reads DVKVTQSSRYLVKRTGEKVFLECVQDMDHENMFWYRQDPGLGLRLIYFSYDVKMKEKGDIPEGYSVSREKKERFSLILESASTNQTSMYLCASGLTGNTGELFFGEGSRLTVL.

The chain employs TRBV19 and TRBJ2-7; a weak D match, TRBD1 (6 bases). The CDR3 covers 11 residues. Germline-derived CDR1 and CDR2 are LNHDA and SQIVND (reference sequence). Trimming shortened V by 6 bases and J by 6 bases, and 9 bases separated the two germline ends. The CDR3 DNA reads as TGTGCCAGTAGAGACAGGTCCGAGCAGTACTTC. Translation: CASRDRSEQYF.

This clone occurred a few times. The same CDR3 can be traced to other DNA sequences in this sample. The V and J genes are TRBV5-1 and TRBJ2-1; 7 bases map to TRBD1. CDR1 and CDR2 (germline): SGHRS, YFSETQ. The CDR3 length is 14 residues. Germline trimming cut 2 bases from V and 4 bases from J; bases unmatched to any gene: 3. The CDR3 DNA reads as TGCGCCAGCAGCTTCGGGACAGCTTACAATGAGCAGTTCTTC. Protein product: CASSFGTAYNEQFF. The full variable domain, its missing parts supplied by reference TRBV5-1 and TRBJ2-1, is KAGVTQTPRYLIKTRGQQVTLSCSPISGHRSVSWYQQTPGQGLQFLFEYFSETQRNKGNFPGRFSGRQFSNSRSEMNVSTLELGDSALYLCASSFGTAYNEQFFGPGTRLTVL.

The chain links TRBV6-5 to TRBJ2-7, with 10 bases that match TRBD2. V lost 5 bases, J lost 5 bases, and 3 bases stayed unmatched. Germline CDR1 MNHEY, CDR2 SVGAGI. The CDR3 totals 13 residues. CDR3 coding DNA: TGTGCCAGCAGTAAGCGGGAGGGGGACGAGCAGTACTTC. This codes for CASSKREGDEQYF.

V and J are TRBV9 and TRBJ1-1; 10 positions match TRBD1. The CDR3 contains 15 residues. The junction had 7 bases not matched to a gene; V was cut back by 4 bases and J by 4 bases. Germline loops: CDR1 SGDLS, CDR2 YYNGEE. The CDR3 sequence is CASSIGQGGFTEAFF. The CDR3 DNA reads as TGTGCCAGCAGCATCGGACAGGGGGGATTCACTGAAGCTTTCTTT.

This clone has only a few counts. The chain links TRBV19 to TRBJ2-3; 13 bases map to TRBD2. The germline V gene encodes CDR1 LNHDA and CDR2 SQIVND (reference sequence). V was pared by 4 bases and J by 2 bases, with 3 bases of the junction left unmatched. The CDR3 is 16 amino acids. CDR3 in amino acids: CASSTGLAGITDTQYF. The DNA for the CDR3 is TGTGCCAGTAGTACGGGACTAGCGGGGATCACAGATACGCAGTATTTT.

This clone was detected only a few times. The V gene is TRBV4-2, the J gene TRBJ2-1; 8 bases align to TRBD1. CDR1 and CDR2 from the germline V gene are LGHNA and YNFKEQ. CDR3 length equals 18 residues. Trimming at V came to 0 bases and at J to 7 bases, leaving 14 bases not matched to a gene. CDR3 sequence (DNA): TGTGCCAGCAGCCAAGATCCTCTAGCCGGGACAGGTCGGAATGAGCAGTTCTTC. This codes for CASSQDPLAGTGRNEQFF.

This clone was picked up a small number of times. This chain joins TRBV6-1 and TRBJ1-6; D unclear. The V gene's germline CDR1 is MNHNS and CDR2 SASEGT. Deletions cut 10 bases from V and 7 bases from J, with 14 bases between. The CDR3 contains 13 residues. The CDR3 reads CAMKTETNSPLHF. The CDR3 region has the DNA TGTGCCATGAAGACCGAAACCAATTCACCCCTCCACTTT.

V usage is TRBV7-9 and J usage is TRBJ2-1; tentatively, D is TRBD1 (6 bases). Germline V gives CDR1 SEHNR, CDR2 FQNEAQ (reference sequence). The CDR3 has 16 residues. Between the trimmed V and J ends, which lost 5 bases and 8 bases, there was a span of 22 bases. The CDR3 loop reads CASSPRQASTTYEQFF. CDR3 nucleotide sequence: TGTGCCAGCAGCCCCCGACAGGCTTCAACGACGTATGAGCAGTTCTTC.